The 14 T cell receptor beta chains listed next were all sequenced from one sample in a study of T-cell memory formation after mild COVID-19. One entry per CDR3 protein results from TCRdb running MiXCR on the 5' RACE reads. The table includes some 88,000 distinct CDR3 sequences, roughly 25% detected once. Sequencing was carried out using PBMCs or a T cell subset sorted from them (not recorded which). These receptors came from a man aged 18 to 29 who had mild COVID-19 (a few samples of this study predate the infection). Cell type and time point are not known.

This clonotype appeared a few times. CDR3 nucleotide sequence: TGTGCCAGCAGCTTATCCAGGGGCGTGGATGCTTTCTTT. Translated: CASSLSRGVDAFF. The V gene is TRBV11-1, the J gene TRBJ1-1; possibly TRBD1 for D (6 bases). The CDR3 is made up of 13 amino acids. Germline V gene lookup returns CDR1 SGHAT and CDR2 FQDESV (reference sequence). V was trimmed by 2 bases and J by 11 bases, leaving 15 bases between them. The full variable domain, completed using reference TRBV11-1 and TRBJ1-1, is EAEVAQSPRYKITEKSQAVAFWCDPISGHATLYWYRQILGQGPELLVQFQDESVVDDSQLPKDRFSAERLKGVDSTLKIQPAELGDSAMYLCASSLSRGVDAFFGQGTRLTVV.

In its sample, this clonotype was seen a few times. This chain connects TRBV12-3 or TRBV12-4 to TRBJ2-7; possible D gene TRBD2, 5 bases. The V gene lost 3 bases and the J gene lost 7 bases, with 13 bases spanning the gap. This CDR3 is 13 amino acids long. The CDR3 nucleotides read TGTGCCAGCAGTTTCCCCGGGGTTGGAGAGCAGTACTTC. It translates to CASSFPGVGEQYF.

This clonotype has at least ten counts. V and J are TRBV12-3 or TRBV12-4 and TRBJ2-7; D might be TRBD1 (5 bases). The V gene lost 6 bases and the J gene lost 2 bases, with 11 bases spanning the gap. This CDR3 contains 13 residues. CDR3 DNA: TGTGCCAGCAGCCGTGACAGCGCCTACGAGCAGTACTTC. This codes for CASSRDSAYEQYF.

The genes are TRBV10-3 and TRBJ2-3; the match to TRBD2 covers 9 bases. Germline V gives CDR1 ENHRY, CDR2 SYGVKD. The CDR3 has 16 amino acids. Unmatched junction bases numbered 7, after V lost 2 bases and J lost 4 bases. CDR3 residues: CAISEPSGIMADTQYF. CDR3 bases: TGTGCCATCAGTGAGCCTAGCGGGATAATGGCAGATACGCAGTATTTT.

Comments on this clonotype: A read error is likely, as this CDR3 ends without the conserved phenylalanine or tryptophan. This sequence joins TRBV4-1 and TRBJ2-1, with TRBD1 matching 8 bases. The germline V gene encodes CDR1 MGHRA and CDR2 YSYEKL. The V and J ends lost 3 bases and 4 bases, in that order; junction bases with no gene match: 2. This CDR3 contains 14 residues. DNA of the CDR3: TGCGCCAGCAGCCAGGGGACAGGTTACAATGAGCAGTTCTTA. Its translation: CASSQGTGYNEQFL.

This chain joins TRBV20-1 and TRBJ2-7; D is unclear. The CDR3 covers 13 residues. Per germline, CDR1 DFQATT and CDR2 SNEGSKA (reference sequence). Trimming took 0 bases from V and 4 from J, leaving 10 bases between them. The CDR3 protein is CSAREWQTYEQYF. CDR3 nucleotide sequence: TGCAGTGCTAGAGAGTGGCAGACATACGAGCAGTACTTC.

This clonotype was observed a handful of times. This chain links TRBV7-8 with TRBJ2-2; the D gene is possibly TRBD1 (5 bases). The CDR3 spans 16 residues. Germline assignment: CDR1 SGHVS and CDR2 FQNEAQ. V lost 2 bases and J 7 bases, leaving 17 bases between the germline ends. The CDR3 DNA is TGTGCCAGCAGCTTAAGTTCGTCAGGGCAGAACGGGGAGCTGTTTTTT. Its protein product is CASSLSSSGQNGELFF.

This clonotype occurred many times. V usage is TRBV7-2 and J usage is TRBJ1-4; 8 positions match TRBD1. The CDR3 is 15 residues long. Germline loops: CDR1 SGHTA, CDR2 FQGNSA. V was pared by 5 bases and J by 5 bases, with 7 bases of the junction left unmatched. CDR3 loop: CASSLTGVWNEKLFF. In DNA form, the CDR3 reads TGTGCCAGCAGCCTGACAGGGGTTTGGAATGAAAAACTGTTTTTT.

V gene TRBV20-1 combines with J gene TRBJ1-1; D gene uncertain. The CDR3 extends over 12 amino acids. V was pared by 2 bases and J by 1 base, with 5 bases between. Germline assignment: CDR1 DFQATT and CDR2 SNEGSKA (reference sequence). The CDR3 nucleotides read TGCAGTGCTAGACAGGAGAACACTGAAGCTTTCTTT. It codes for CSARQENTEAFF.

The genes are TRBV20-1 and TRBJ1-2; TRBD1 aligns across 12 bases. Per germline, CDR1 DFQATT and CDR2 SNEGSKA (reference sequence). The CDR3 contains 19 residues. V was clipped by 2 bases and J by 0 bases; unmatched bases: 13. For the CDR3, the DNA is TGCAGTGCTAGACCAGGGACAGGGGGCGGTCGGGAGGCTAACTATGGCTACACCTTC. Protein product: CSARPGTGGGREANYGYTF.

The rearrangement links TRBV6-5 to TRBJ2-3, with D possibly being TRBD2 (6 bases). Trimming removed 0 bases from V and 2 bases from J, with 18 bases in between. The CDR3 is 18 residues long. Germline assignment: CDR1 MNHEY and CDR2 SVGAGI. The CDR3 loop is CASSYSGWGTSDTDTQYF. For the CDR3, the DNA is TGTGCCAGCAGTTACTCGGGTTGGGGGACTTCTGACACAGATACGCAGTATTTT.

This chain connects TRBV20-1 to TRBJ2-1; 14 bases are shared with TRBD2. This CDR3 spans 16 amino acids. V lost 3 bases to trimming and J lost 4 bases; unmatched junction nucleotides: 5. CDR1 DFQATT and CDR2 SNEGSKA come from the germline V gene (reference sequence). The CDR3 DNA reads TGCAGTGCTAGGGGGACTAGCGGGGGAAATTACAATGAGCAGTTCTTC. This gives the protein CSARGTSGGNYNEQFF.

The rearrangement uses TRBV12-3 or TRBV12-4 and TRBJ2-7; D is unresolved. CDR3 size: 14 residues. With 5 bases removed from V and 3 bases from J, the gap between germline ends came to 14 bases. CDR3 sequence (DNA): TGTGCCAGCAGTATCTCCGCGGCCATCTACGAGCAGTACTTC. Protein product: CASSISAAIYEQYF.

This clonotype was seen many times. J is TRBJ2-5 and V is TRBV11-2, with D unresolved. The V end lost 4 bases, the J end lost 7 bases, and 7 bases lay between the germline ends. The CDR3 loop spans 11 amino acids. Germline loops: CDR1 SGHAT, CDR2 FQNNGV. CDR3 amino acids: CASSSRRTQYF. CDR3 in DNA: TGTGCCAGCAGCTCCCGCCGGACCCAGTACTTC.